The next 25 T cell receptor beta chains were all read from a single sample in a study of cytomegalovirus exposure and HLA in healthy donors. Primers for the PCR totalled 60 Vbeta and 13 Jbeta. The method was immunoSEQ multiplex PCR; TCRdb's version includes in-frame clones alone and lacks a portion of them. Of some 180,000 clones in the sample, around 77% were seen once. Sequenced: PBMCs. The receptors originated from a woman between 25 and 40 years old in good health and CMV-seronegative.

The rearrangement links TRBV6-5 to TRBJ2-2; 12 bases are a match to TRBD1. The CDR3 is made up of 15 amino acids. V lost 2 bases to trimming and J lost 6 bases; unmatched junction nucleotides: 1. Germline CDR1 and CDR2: MNHEY and SVGAGI. The CDR3 nucleotides read TGTGCCAGCAGTTACCGGGACAGGGGGCCCGGGGAGCTGTTTTTT. It specifies CASSYRDRGPGELFF.

The rearrangement joins TRBV10-3 to TRBJ1-1; D perhaps matches TRBD1 (6 bases). CDR1 ENHRY and CDR2 SYGVKD come from the germline V gene. With 4 bases removed from V and 5 bases from J, the gap between germline ends came to 17 bases. The CDR3 length is 15 residues. The CDR3 here is CAISVSDSFGTEAFF. The CDR3 DNA follows: TGTGCCATCAGTGTCTCGGACAGCTTCGGGACTGAAGCTTTCTTT.

V and J are TRBV5-4 and TRBJ2-2, with 9 nucleotides matching TRBD1. The V gene's germline CDR1 is SGHNT and CDR2 YYREEE (reference sequence). V lost 6 bases to trimming and J lost 6 bases; unmatched junction nucleotides: 6. The CDR3 contains 14 residues. CDR3: CASNGQGRAGELFF. The CDR3, as DNA: TGTGCCAGCAACGGACAGGGGAGAGCCGGGGAGCTGTTTTTT.

The rearrangement joins TRBV18 to TRBJ1-2; D not resolved. Germline CDR1 is KGHSH and CDR2 is LQKENI. The CDR3 contains 14 residues. V was pared by 1 base and J by 4 bases, with 10 bases between. The CDR3, as DNA: TGTGCCAGCTCACCACGGAGGCAGGTCTATGGCTACACCTTC. This translates into CASSPRRQVYGYTF.

This clone was seen a handful of times. The chain employs TRBV19 and TRBJ2-5; 10 positions match TRBD1. Germline values: CDR1 LNHDA, CDR2 SQIVND (reference sequence). V dropped 5 bases and J dropped 2; count of bases not matched to a gene: 2. This CDR3 has 14 residues. The CDR3 sequence is CASSRTGGQETQYF. The CDR3 DNA is TGTGCCAGTAGTCGGACAGGGGGGCAAGAGACCCAGTACTTC.

As for this clone: This sample includes further DNA sequences coding for the same CDR3. The chain is built from TRBV6-5 and TRBJ1-2; tentatively, D is TRBD1 (5 bases). Trimming cost V 0 bases and J 4 bases, with 6 bases left between them. Germline lookup yields CDR1 MNHEY and CDR2 SVGAGI. There are 13 residues in the CDR3. The DNA for the CDR3 is TGTGCCAGCAGTTACTCAGGGGTCTATGGCTACACCTTC. Translation gives CASSYSGVYGYTF.

V usage is TRBV28 and J usage is TRBJ2-7, with D possibly matching TRBD2 (6 bases). CDR3 size: 14 residues. Per germline, CDR1 MDHEN and CDR2 SYDVKM. V dropped 2 bases and J dropped 2 bases, with 10 bases sitting between them. The CDR3 nucleotides are TGTGCCAGCAGTTTAGGTGGGAGGACCTACGAGCAGTACTTC. The encoded protein is CASSLGGRTYEQYF.

V gene TRBV2 combines with J gene TRBJ2-1, with 8 bases fitting TRBD2. The CDR3 consists of 14 residues. Germline V gene sequence: CDR1 SNHLY, CDR2 FYNNEI. Trimming removed 5 bases from V and 4 bases from J; junction bases left unmatched: 4. The chain's CDR3 is CASSTQRGYNEQFF. In DNA, the CDR3 is TGTGCCAGCAGTACCCAGCGGGGGTACAATGAGCAGTTCTTC. Based on the CDR3 plus reference TRBV2 and TRBJ2-1, the full variable domain is EPEVTQTPSHQVTQMGQEVILRCVPISNHLYFYWYRQILGQKVEFLVSFYNNEISEKSEIFDDQFSVERPDGSNFTLKIRSTKLEDSAMYFCASSTQRGYNEQFFGPGTRLTVL.

The rearrangement uses TRBV29-1 and TRBJ2-1; no reliable D call. The V end was cut by 6 bases, the J end by 4 bases, with 13 bases between. Germline values: CDR1 SQVTM, CDR2 ANQGSEA. This CDR3 spans 13 amino acids. Here the CDR3 DNA reads TGCAGCGTATCTGCCGCAGGTTACAATGAGCAGTTCTTC. The encoded protein is CSVSAAGYNEQFF.

The chain joins TRBV11-2 to TRBJ2-1; TRBD1 matches 7 bases. The CDR3 has 15 residues. CDR1 is SGHAT, CDR2 FQNNGV, per germline. V trimming: 5 bases; J trimming: 3 bases; junction bases outside the gene matches: 7. The CDR3 here is CASSRWGQNYNEQFF. For the CDR3, the DNA is TGTGCCAGCAGCCGGTGGGGACAGAACTACAATGAGCAGTTCTTC.

The genes are TRBV18 and TRBJ2-4; a possible D gene is TRBD1 (6 bases). In germline, CDR1 is KGHSH, CDR2 LQKENI. The CDR3 totals 16 residues. V dropped 3 bases and J dropped 1 base, with 13 bases sitting between them. CDR3 nucleotide sequence: TGTGCCAGCTCACCTGAAGGGGGAAAGGCCAAAAACATTCAGTACTTC. Translating gives CASSPEGGKAKNIQYF. Together with reference TRBV18 and TRBJ2-4, the CDR3 gives the full variable domain: NAGVMQNPRHLVRRRGQEARLRCSPMKGHSHVYWYRQLPEEGLKFMVYLQKENIIDESGMPKERFSAEFPKEGPSILRIQQVVRGDSAAYFCASSPEGGKAKNIQYFGAGTRLSVL.

The chain joins TRBV5-1 to TRBJ2-1; 9 bases are a match to TRBD2. The V gene end was trimmed by 2 bases and the J gene end by 10 bases; junction bases not matched to a gene: 13. The CDR3 spans 16 residues. Germline V gene sequence: CDR1 SGHRS, CDR2 YFSETQ. CDR3 amino acids: CASSFLAGVEVVEQFF. CDR3 in DNA: TGCGCCAGCAGCTTCTTAGCGGGGGTGGAGGTGGTAGAGCAGTTCTTC.

The chain links TRBV28 to TRBJ2-3; 11 bases align to TRBD2. Germline trimming cut 11 bases from V and 3 bases from J; bases unmatched to any gene: 1. CDR1 is MDHEN, CDR2 SYDVKM, per germline. The CDR3 spans 12 residues. CDR3 DNA: TGTGCCCTAGCGGGAGGTACAGATACGCAGTATTTT. The encoded protein is CALAGGTDTQYF.

The chain uses TRBV15 and TRBJ1-2, with a possible D match to TRBD1 (5 bases). CDR3 length: 13 amino acids. Germline V gene lookup returns CDR1 LNHNV and CDR2 YYDKDF (reference sequence). The germline V and J ends were trimmed by 1 base and 6 bases, with 9 bases remaining between them. The DNA for the CDR3 is TGTGCCACCAGCAGAGTCCAGGGCAATGGCTACACCTTC. It specifies CATSRVQGNGYTF.

J is TRBJ2-6 and V is TRBV18; 14 bases match TRBD2. The CDR3 is 19 residues long. J lost 4 bases, V lost 4 bases, and 9 bases had no gene match. Germline V lookup: CDR1 KGHSH, CDR2 LQKENI. CDR3 sequence: CASSLRLAGGPEGANVLTF. The DNA for the CDR3 is TGTGCCAGCTCACTTCGACTAGCGGGGGGGCCTGAGGGGGCCAACGTCCTGACTTTC.

This chain joins TRBV6-1 and TRBJ1-6; 12 nucleotides line up with TRBD1. With 3 bases clipped from V and 5 bases from J, the junction kept 8 bases outside the gene matches. The CDR3 consists of 18 residues. Germline V gene lookup returns CDR1 MNHNS and CDR2 SASEGT. In nucleotides, the CDR3 is TGTGCCAGCAGTGAGGTCCCCGGGACAGGGGGCGATAATTCACCCCTCCACTTT. Amino acid sequence: CASSEVPGTGGDNSPLHF.

V is TRBV19 and J is TRBJ2-7, with D possibly matching TRBD1 (6 bases). Per germline, CDR1 LNHDA and CDR2 SQIVND (reference sequence). Trimming left V 7 bases short and J 3 bases short, with 13 bases between. There are 13 residues in the CDR3. CDR3 loop: CASTPGHGYEQYF. In DNA form, the CDR3 reads TGTGCCAGTACCCCGGGACATGGCTACGAGCAGTACTTC.

The J gene is TRBJ2-5, the V gene TRBV5-1, with D possibly TRBD1 on 5 matching bases. Germline CDR1 is SGHRS and CDR2 is YFSETQ. V gave up 0 bases and J gave up 2 bases, with 8 bases separating them. CDR3 length: 14 amino acids. CDR3 nucleotides: TGCGCCAGCAGCTTGGGACAGTTACAAGAGACCCAGTACTTC. Encoded protein: CASSLGQLQETQYF.

The gene calls are TRBV29-1 and TRBJ2-1; perhaps TRBD1 as D (6 bases). Trimming left V 2 bases short and J 0 bases short, with 11 bases between. The CDR3 length is 15 residues. From germline, CDR1 is SQVTM and CDR2 ANQGSEA. The CDR3 loop is CSVEPTGSSYNEQFF. CDR3 DNA: TGCAGCGTTGAACCCACAGGGAGCTCCTACAATGAGCAGTTCTTC.

This clone was seen only a few times. The V and J genes are TRBV9 and TRBJ2-7; D possibly corresponds to TRBD1 (6 bases). Germline V gene sequence: CDR1 SGDLS, CDR2 YYNGEE. V lost 0 bases to trimming and J lost 2 bases, with 21 bases between them. The CDR3 length is 18 residues. The CDR3 sequence: CASSVGLGLGDRPYEQYF. Here the CDR3 DNA reads TGTGCCAGCAGCGTAGGTCTGGGGTTGGGCGACAGGCCCTACGAGCAGTACTTC.

This clone was recorded only once. This chain connects TRBV4-2 to TRBJ2-3, with 7 bases identical to TRBD2. V lost 0 bases to trimming and J lost 2 bases; unmatched junction nucleotides: 14. Germline-derived CDR1 and CDR2 are LGHNA and YNFKEQ. This CDR3 contains 19 residues. CDR3 protein: CASSQDRGSRGRYTDTQYF. The CDR3 DNA is TGTGCCAGCAGCCAAGATAGGGGCTCGCGGGGGAGATACACAGATACGCAGTATTTT.

The chain employs TRBV19 and TRBJ2-5; TRBD2 matches at 10 bases. The junction had 4 bases not matched to a gene; V was cut back by 7 bases and J by 5 bases. The CDR3 is 13 residues long. The germline V gene encodes CDR1 LNHDA and CDR2 SQIVND (reference sequence). This CDR3 reads CASTPSGGETQYF. The CDR3 DNA reads as TGTGCCAGTACGCCTAGCGGGGGCGAGACCCAGTACTTC.

V and J are TRBV5-8 and TRBJ2-7; possibly TRBD1 for D (6 bases). This CDR3 comprises 14 residues. Trimming cost V 1 base and J 4 bases, with 12 bases left between them. CDR1 is SGHTS and CDR2 is YDEGEE in the germline V gene. In DNA form, the CDR3 reads TGTGCCAGCAGCTTGCTTGGACAGACTTACGAGCAGTACTTC. Its translation: CASSLLGQTYEQYF.

The chain employs TRBV29-1 and TRBJ1-2; perhaps TRBD1 as D (6 bases). The CDR3 consists of 15 residues. Germline V gives CDR1 SQVTM, CDR2 ANQGSEA. V shed 4 bases and J shed 3 bases, with 18 bases lying between them. CDR3 nucleotide sequence: TGCAGCGTTGTACCCCGACAGGCCTACTACTATGGCTACACCTTC. The encoded protein is CSVVPRQAYYYGYTF.

A single count supports this clone. The J gene is TRBJ1-2, the V gene TRBV28; 9 nucleotides line up with TRBD1. V dropped 6 bases and J dropped 8; count of bases not matched to a gene: 13. This CDR3 is built from 15 residues. CDR1 MDHEN and CDR2 SYDVKM come from the germline V gene. CDR3 in amino acids: CASSPPPGQGRGYTF. Here the CDR3 DNA reads TGTGCCAGCAGCCCGCCCCCGGGACAGGGAAGGGGCTACACCTTC.